These T cell receptor beta chains were read from a single sample in a study of identical twins. TCRdb re-called the 5' RACE reads through MiXCR, storing one row per CDR3 protein. The sample has fewer than 900,000 distinct CDR3 sequences, about 20% seen once. Separately, the same data were catalogued under a study of T cells expressing NK-cell markers.

The sample was PBMCs. Receptor source: a young woman in good health. Both conserved end residues are part of each CDR3. D genes are given only for firm matches. Clone size is given for some rows only: seen once, a few or many times, or a class if the clone is expanded.

d_call	j_call	v_call	clone_size	cdr3_nt	cdr3_aa
.	TRBJ1-2	TRBV20-1	few	TGCAGTGCCCCGGGCAGAAAAAACTATGGCTACACCTTC	CSAPGRKNYGYTF
TRBD2	TRBJ2-2	TRBV20-1	.	TGCAGTGCTAGCGGGGGGAGTGGTCCCGGGGAGCTGTTTTTT	CSASGGSGPGELFF
.	TRBJ1-2	TRBV6-1	.	TGTGCCAGCAAAACCCGGGACGTAGGAGGCTACACCTTC	CASKTRDVGGYTF
.	TRBJ2-7	TRBV20-1	.	TGCAGTGCCGTCGGACGCTCATCCTACGAGCAGTACTTC	CSAVGRSSYEQYF
.	TRBJ1-2	TRBV20-1	.	TGCAGTGCTAGGCAGGGAGGATTTGGCTACACCTTC	CSARQGGFGYTF
.	TRBJ2-7	TRBV29-1	few	TGCAGCGTCGGAGGCCCTAGCCACTACTACGAGCAGTACTTC	CSVGGPSHYYEQYF
.	TRBJ2-3	TRBV24-1	few	TGTGCCACCAGTGACGGTTACTCTGATACGCAGTATTTT	CATSDGYSDTQYF
.	TRBJ1-2	TRBV12-3/TRBV12-4	.	TGTGCCAGCAGTTCCGGAGGGGGGGCTGGGGATGGCTACACCTTC	CASSSGGGAGDGYTF
.	TRBJ1-2	TRBV19	few	TGTGCCATCCCCAACCAGGGGAACTATGGCTACACCTTC	CAIPNQGNYGYTF
TRBD2	TRBJ2-1	TRBV20-1	.	TGCAGTGCTACGCTTCCTAGCGGTCGGGGGAATGAGCAGTTCTTC	CSATLPSGRGNEQFF
.	TRBJ2-5	TRBV5-1	.	TGCGCCAGCTTTCAGGGTCAAGAGACCCAGTACTTC	CASFQGQETQYF
.	TRBJ2-4	TRBV5-1	few	TGCGCCAGCAGCTTCTTTCCCGGAGATCAGATTCAGTACTTC	CASSFFPGDQIQYF
.	TRBJ2-7	TRBV29-1	.	TGCAGCGTTGAGGTGGGATACGAGCAGTACTTC	CSVEVGYEQYF
.	TRBJ1-4	TRBV5-6	few	TGTGCCAGCAGCCAGTCGGGAAACCATGAAAAACTGTTTTTT	CASSQSGNHEKLFF
.	TRBJ2-7	TRBV7-8	.	TGTGCCAGCAGCTTAGCACAGAACAGCTACGAGCAGTACTTC	CASSLAQNSYEQYF
.	TRBJ2-7	TRBV4-2	.	TGTGCCAGCAGCCAGCCCGGTCCCAGAGAGCAGTACTTC	CASSQPGPREQYF
.	TRBJ2-5	TRBV20-1	.	TGCAGTGCTAGAGACAGTAAAGAGACCCAGTACTTC	CSARDSKETQYF
.	TRBJ2-1	TRBV12-3/TRBV12-4	.	TGTGCCAGCGGGTCTAGAGTAGGCGACAATGAGCAGTTCTTC	CASGSRVGDNEQFF
TRBD2	TRBJ2-3	TRBV29-1	.	TGCAGCGCACTGGGACTAGCGGTTGGCACAGATACGCAGTATTTT	CSALGLAVGTDTQYF
.	TRBJ1-2	TRBV7-9	few	TGTGCCAGCAGCTTAGCATGGATGGGGTCCGGCTACACCTTC	CASSLAWMGSGYTF
TRBD1	TRBJ2-2	TRBV7-6	.	TGTGCCAGCAGCCAATGGACAGGGGTTGACACCGGGGAGCTGTTTTTT	CASSQWTGVDTGELFF
.	TRBJ2-5	TRBV20-1	few	TGCAGTGCTAGAGATTTACTAGGTTGGGGGCAAGAGACCCAGTACTTC	CSARDLLGWGQETQYF
TRBD1	TRBJ2-3	TRBV20-1	.	TGCAGTGCTAGTGACAGGGGTAGGGACACAGATACGCAGTATTTT	CSASDRGRDTDTQYF
.	TRBJ2-5	TRBV7-2	.	TGTGCCAGCAGCTTACAGCTACCGCGACAAGAGACCCAGTACTTC	CASSLQLPRQETQYF
TRBD2	TRBJ2-1	TRBV5-4	.	TGTGCCAGCAGCTTCGGACTAGCGGGGGTTGGGCAGTTCTTC	CASSFGLAGVGQFF
TRBD1	TRBJ1-5	TRBV27	.	TGTGCCAGCAGTCCGGGGCCAGGGGGATTCAATCAGCCCCAGCATTTT	CASSPGPGGFNQPQHF
.	TRBJ2-3	TRBV19	.	TGTGCCAGTAGATGGGCAGGGGACACAGATACGCAGTATTTT	CASRWAGDTDTQYF
TRBD2	TRBJ2-1	TRBV18	.	TGTGCCAGCTCACCTTCGACACTAGCGGGAAGCAATGAGCAGTTCTTC	CASSPSTLAGSNEQFF
.	TRBJ1-2	TRBV27	.	TGTGCCAGCAGTTCCGGACGGACTGACTACACCTTC	CASSSGRTDYTF
.	TRBJ2-1	TRBV20-1	.	TGCAGTGCTAGAGGGCTAGCGCAAGCCTACAATGAGCAGTTCTTC	CSARGLAQAYNEQFF
.	TRBJ2-1	TRBV12-3/TRBV12-4	many	TGTGCCAGCGGTCTTATCGCCGGGACGCATGAGCAGTTCTTC	CASGLIAGTHEQFF
.	TRBJ2-1	TRBV3-1	few	TGTGCCAGCAGCCTAGGGAGCGGGGACAACAATGAGCAGTTCTTC	CASSLGSGDNNEQFF
TRBD1	TRBJ2-7	TRBV11-3	.	TGTGCCAGCAGTTCGGACAGGTTGACCTACGAGCAGTACTTC	CASSSDRLTYEQYF
.	TRBJ1-2	TRBV29-1	.	TGCAGCGTTGAACCTTTAGGGGACGGATCTAACTATGGCTACACCTTC	CSVEPLGDGSNYGYTF
TRBD1	TRBJ1-4	TRBV7-6	.	TGTGCCAGCAGCTTGGGGACAGGGGAGTATGAAAAACTGTTTTTT	CASSLGTGEYEKLFF
.	TRBJ2-3	TRBV11-3	.	TGTGCCAGCAGCTTAGAATCTTATCGGGGGTACACAGATACGCAGTATTTT	CASSLESYRGYTDTQYF
TRBD1	TRBJ2-1	TRBV20-1	few	TGCAGTGCTAGAGACCGGGACAGGGGCAGCAATGAGCAGTTCTTC	CSARDRDRGSNEQFF
.	TRBJ2-3	TRBV3-1	few	TGTGCCAGCAGCCAAGATCCTTATCTCCCACCCAACTCAGATACGCAGTATTTT	CASSQDPYLPPNSDTQYF
TRBD1	TRBJ2-7	TRBV18	.	TGTGCCAGCTCACCGGCAGGGACAGTTAATTACGAGCAGTACTTC	CASSPAGTVNYEQYF
.	TRBJ2-7	TRBV21-1	.	TGTGCCAGCAGCAAAGCCACGGGTTTAGTTCCCCGCGAGCAGTACTTC	CASSKATGLVPREQYF
TRBD1	TRBJ2-7	TRBV19	.	TGTGCCAGTAGTATGACCGGACAGGGAGGCTACGAGCAGTACTTC	CASSMTGQGGYEQYF
.	TRBJ1-2	TRBV12-3/TRBV12-4	many	TGTGCCAGCAGTAGACAGGCGGCTAACTATGGCTACACCTTC	CASSRQAANYGYTF
.	TRBJ2-7	TRBV7-2	.	TGTGCCAGCAGCTTCGGGGTGCCCTACGAGCAGTACTTC	CASSFGVPYEQYF
TRBD1	TRBJ2-7	TRBV6-5	few	TGTGCCAGCAGTTACAGAGGGACAGGGGGCTACGAGCAGTACTTC	CASSYRGTGGYEQYF
TRBD2	TRBJ2-1	TRBV12-3/TRBV12-4	.	TGTGCCAGCAGTCCGCAGGGGACGGGAGGGTACAATGAGCAGTTCTTC	CASSPQGTGGYNEQFF
.	TRBJ2-5	TRBV6-5	.	TGTGCCAGCAGTTATCGGGTAGCGACCAAGGAGACCCAGTACTTC	CASSYRVATKETQYF
TRBD1	TRBJ2-3	TRBV7-6	.	TGTGCCAGCAGCCGGGACAGAGGTTCAGTTCAGTATTTT	CASSRDRGSVQYF
TRBD2	TRBJ2-1	TRBV7-6	few	TGTGCCAGCAGCGGAGGACTAGCACTCTACAATGAGCAGTTCTTC	CASSGGLALYNEQFF
.	TRBJ1-2	TRBV20-1	few	TGCAGTGTTTTGCGGGCGGACTATGGCTACACCTTC	CSVLRADYGYTF
.	TRBJ2-1	TRBV20-1	few	TGCAGTGGGTTGGGGGCTGGTGGGAATGAGCAGTTCTTC	CSGLGAGGNEQFF
.	TRBJ1-1	TRBV12-5	.	TGTGCTAGTGCCGTACGGGGGGGGAATTCTGAAGCTTTCTTT	CASAVRGGNSEAFF
.	TRBJ1-2	TRBV12-3/TRBV12-4	.	TGTGCCAGCAGTGACAGCCCGTCCCCCTATGGCTACACCTTC	CASSDSPSPYGYTF
TRBD1	TRBJ2-3	TRBV18	.	TGTGCCAGCTCACCCCTGCGTAGACAGGGGGCATCAGATACGCAGTATTTT	CASSPLRRQGASDTQYF